These 13 T cell receptor beta chains came from one sample sequenced in a study of cytomegalovirus exposure and HLA in healthy donors. Vbeta (60) and Jbeta (13) primers were used in the PCR. The method was immunoSEQ multiplex PCR; TCRdb's version includes in-frame clones alone and lacks a portion of them. The sample lists about 140,000 clones; less than 85% were seen once. Sequenced sample: PBMCs. The receptor set was obtained from a woman in her forties or fifties in good health and CMV-seropositive.

This clone has a single count. The J gene is TRBJ2-5, the V gene TRBV9, with 9 bases identical to TRBD1. The CDR3 has 14 amino acids. V gave up 2 bases and J gave up 3 bases; unmatched junction bases: 2. Germline V CDR1 and CDR2: SGDLS, YYNGEE. CDR3 in DNA: TGTGCCAGCAGCGTCACAGGGGGCAAAGAGACCCAGTACTTC. Protein sequence: CASSVTGGKETQYF.

V usage is TRBV28 and J usage is TRBJ2-7; D might be TRBD1 (6 bases). The CDR3 is made up of 14 amino acids. V lost 6 bases and J lost 5, with 17 bases in between. The V gene's germline CDR1 is MDHEN and CDR2 SYDVKM. CDR3 coding DNA: TGTGCCAGCAGGACGGGGACAAGACGACACGAGCAGTACTTC. Translation gives CASRTGTRRHEQYF.

The V and J genes are TRBV2 and TRBJ2-1; 12 bases line up with TRBD2. Germline lookup yields CDR1 SNHLY and CDR2 FYNNEI. Germline trimming cut 4 bases from V and 7 bases from J; bases unmatched to any gene: 5. CDR3 size: 15 residues. This chain's CDR3 is CASSGLAGGLNEQFF. DNA for the CDR3: TGTGCCAGCAGTGGTCTAGCGGGGGGGCTAAATGAGCAGTTCTTC.

The chain links TRBV9 to TRBJ2-3; 9 nucleotides agree with TRBD2. The CDR3 has 14 residues. V lost 4 bases and J lost 6; bases outside the gene matches: 6. Germline-derived CDR1 and CDR2 are SGDLS and YYNGEE. This chain's CDR3 is CASSIAGGPDTQYF. The CDR3 DNA follows: TGTGCCAGCAGCATCGCGGGGGGGCCGGATACGCAGTATTTT.

The V and J genes are TRBV4-2 and TRBJ2-1, with 10 bases that match TRBD2. This CDR3 has 16 residues. V lost 3 bases and J lost 6; bases outside the gene matches: 8. Germline V gene sequence: CDR1 LGHNA, CDR2 YNFKEQ. In nucleotides, the CDR3 is TGTGCCAGCAGCCATTCCAGCGGGGGGGCCGCCAATGAGCAGTTCTTC. It codes for CASSHSSGGAANEQFF.

This clone was counted between two and nine times. The chain links TRBV4-3 to TRBJ2-2; D unresolved. Looked up from germline, CDR1 is LGHNA and CDR2 is YSLEER. Trimming cost V 0 bases and J 4 bases, with 9 bases left between them. The CDR3 has 15 residues. The chain's CDR3 is CASSQEPEITGELFF. The DNA for the CDR3 is TGCGCCAGCAGCCAAGAACCGGAGATCACCGGGGAGCTGTTTTTT.

The rearrangement links TRBV27 to TRBJ2-3, with TRBD1 matching 10 bases. Trimming at V came to 4 bases and at J to 6 bases, leaving 7 bases not matched to a gene. Germline CDR1 reads MNHEY; CDR2 reads SMNVEV (reference sequence). The CDR3 extends over 15 amino acids. The CDR3 coding sequence is TGTGCCAGCAGTTGGCAGGGACAGGGGATGGATACGCAGTATTTT. Its protein is CASSWQGQGMDTQYF.

This sequence joins TRBV7-2 and TRBJ1-1; 8 bases map to TRBD1. The length of the CDR3 is 16 residues. The germline V gene encodes CDR1 SGHTA and CDR2 FQGNSA. The junction had 6 bases not matched to a gene; V was cut back by 3 bases and J by 0 bases. This CDR3 reads CASSFEGTGMNTEAFF. CDR3 nucleotides: TGTGCCAGCAGCTTTGAGGGGACAGGAATGAACACTGAAGCTTTCTTT.

The chain is built from TRBV28 and TRBJ1-5; 7 bases agree with TRBD1. J was trimmed by 1 base and V by 7 bases; bases with no gene match: 4. CDR1 is MDHEN and CDR2 is SYDVKM in the germline V gene. There are 14 residues in the CDR3. Here the CDR3 DNA reads TGTGCCAGCAAAACAGGGGAGAGCAATCAGCCCCAGCATTTT. Its protein product is CASKTGESNQPQHF.

This sequence joins TRBV7-6 and TRBJ2-7; 15 bases fit TRBD2. V was pared by 5 bases and J by 6 bases, with 2 bases of the junction left unmatched. The CDR3 spans 14 residues. Germline loops: CDR1 SGHVS, CDR2 FNYEAQ. The CDR3 here is CASSRTSGGGEQYF. CDR3 nucleotides: TGTGCCAGCAGCCGGACTAGCGGGGGGGGCGAGCAGTACTTC.

In this sample, this clone turned up a few times. This rearrangement joins TRBV10-3 to TRBJ1-2; TRBD1 matches 7 bases. V lost 0 bases and J lost 2; bases outside the gene matches: 3. Germline V lookup: CDR1 ENHRY, CDR2 SYGVKD. CDR3 length: 15 residues. This CDR3 reads CAISESGRGNYGYTF. Written as DNA, the CDR3 is TGTGCCATCAGTGAGTCGGGCAGGGGGAACTATGGCTACACCTTC.

The chain carries TRBV6-5 and TRBJ1-5, with TRBD1 identical over 7 bases. The CDR3 has 14 residues. Trimming removed 6 bases from V and 5 bases from J; junction bases left unmatched: 7. Per the germline V gene, CDR1 is MNHEY and CDR2 is SVGAGI. DNA of the CDR3: TGTGCCAGCAGCGCTAGGACAGGAGATCAGCCCCAGCATTTT. This sequence encodes CASSARTGDQPQHF.

In its sample, this clone was seen once. This chain uses TRBV5-4 with TRBJ2-7; a possible D gene is TRBD2 (5 bases). The CDR3 is 13 amino acids. Looked up from germline, CDR1 is SGHNT and CDR2 is YYREEE (reference sequence). Between the trimmed V and J ends, which lost 4 bases and 0 bases, there was a span of 8 bases. This chain's CDR3 is CASSPGVSYEQYF. In nucleotides, the CDR3 is TGTGCCAGCAGCCCCGGGGTCTCCTACGAGCAGTACTTC.